These 14 T cell receptor beta chains share one sample of origin, sequenced in a study of a mutant IDH1 vaccine in newly diagnosed glioma. These receptors' targets are unknown. Clones were sequenced by immunoSEQ multiplex PCR, and TCRdb holds only the in-frame ones, with some missing. Of tens of thousands of clones in the sample, less than 90% were seen once. Time point meaning: week 35, safety follow-up. Each dose of the vaccine consisted of 300 ug of mutant IDH1 20-mer peptide, with topical imiquimod. This specimen was PBMCs, taken from a glioma patient whose treatment included an IDH1 peptide vaccine. The origin of the receptors is a man between 18 and 35 years old with glioma.

In this sample, this clone turned up a few times. The J gene is TRBJ1-4, the V gene TRBV9, with D perhaps TRBD1 (5 bases). Germline V lookup: CDR1 SGDLS, CDR2 YYNGEE. There are 17 residues in the CDR3. Trimming took 4 bases from V and 7 from J, leaving 23 bases between them. The CDR3 DNA reads as TGTGCCAGCAGCTCACCCGCCCGATGGGGGGGAAGTGAAAAACTGTTTTTT. This translates into CASSSPARWGGSEKLFF.

The chain employs TRBV4-1 and TRBJ2-7; perhaps D is TRBD1 or TRBD2 (5 bases each). The V gene lost 0 bases and the J gene lost 3 bases, with 12 bases spanning the gap. Germline V gene data show CDR1 as MGHRA and CDR2 as YSYEKL. This CDR3 has 15 amino acids. The CDR3 loop reads CASSQDLGPLYEQYF. The DNA of the CDR3 is TGCGCCAGCAGCCAAGATCTGGGACCTCTCTACGAGCAGTACTTC.

This chain uses TRBV19 with TRBJ2-1, with a tentative D call TRBD2 (6 bases). CDR1 is LNHDA, CDR2 SQIVND, per germline (reference sequence). CDR3 size: 14 residues. Trimming stripped 5 bases from V and 8 bases from J, with 16 bases between. CDR3 DNA sequence: TGTGCCAGTAGTTTTAATAGCGGATGGGATGAGCAGTTCTTC. This sequence encodes CASSFNSGWDEQFF.

This sequence joins TRBV6-5 and TRBJ1-1; D unclear. Germline lookup yields CDR1 MNHEY and CDR2 SVGAGI. V was cut by 5 bases and J by 1 base, with 8 bases left in between. The CDR3 runs to 13 residues. The CDR3 nucleotides read TGTGCCAGCAGTCGGGAGGCGAACACTGAAGCTTTCTTT. Its translation: CASSREANTEAFF.

This chain links TRBV30 with TRBJ2-3; no reliable D call. This CDR3 contains 13 residues. CDR1 and CDR2 (germline): GTSNPN, SVGIG (reference sequence). V was shortened by 3 bases and J by 2 bases, with 9 bases between the two germline ends. CDR3 DNA sequence: TGTGCCTGGAGATCCGGGTTCACAGATACGCAGTATTTT. Protein: CAWRSGFTDTQYF. The complete variable domain, with remaining parts taken from reference TRBV30 and TRBJ2-3, reads SQTIHQWPATLVQPVGSPLSLECTVEGTSNPNLYWYRQAAGRGLQLLFYSVGIGQISSEVPQNLSASRPQDRQFILSSKKLLLSDSGFYLCAWRSGFTDTQYFGPGTRLTVL.

This sequence joins TRBV5-1 and TRBJ1-2; D is unresolved. The germline V and J ends were trimmed by 3 bases and 5 bases, with 17 bases remaining between them. From germline, CDR1 is SGHRS and CDR2 YFSETQ. The CDR3 sequence is 15 residues long. The chain's CDR3 is CASSSRVMAPYGYTF. The CDR3 nucleotides read TGCGCCAGCAGCTCACGGGTCATGGCCCCATATGGCTACACCTTC.

This clone was detected a few times. The chain has TRBV5-1 and TRBJ1-1; perhaps TRBD1 as D (6 bases). The V end lost 4 bases, the J end lost 0 bases, and 19 bases lay between the germline ends. The CDR3 is made up of 17 amino acids. CDR1 and CDR2 (germline): SGHRS, YFSETQ. CDR3 bases: TGCGCCAGCAGCCTAGGGACAAGGGTTCCTCTGAACACTGAAGCTTTCTTT. Translation gives CASSLGTRVPLNTEAFF. The full variable domain, rest sourced from reference TRBV5-1 and TRBJ1-1, is KAGVTQTPRYLIKTRGQQVTLSCSPISGHRSVSWYQQTPGQGLQFLFEYFSETQRNKGNFPGRFSGRQFSNSRSEMNVSTLELGDSALYLCASSLGTRVPLNTEAFFGQGTRLTVV.

This chain connects TRBV11-1 to TRBJ2-1; the match to TRBD1 covers 8 bases. Trimming cost V 0 bases and J 7 bases; bases outside gene matches: 8. CDR1 SGHAT and CDR2 FQDESV come from the germline V gene (reference sequence). The CDR3 length is 16 residues. CDR3 in DNA: TGTGCCAGCAGCTTAGCGCCGGCAGGGGGCGGGAATGAGCAGTTCTTC. This gives the protein CASSLAPAGGGNEQFF. Based on the CDR3 plus reference TRBV11-1 and TRBJ2-1, the full variable domain is EAEVAQSPRYKITEKSQAVAFWCDPISGHATLYWYRQILGQGPELLVQFQDESVVDDSQLPKDRFSAERLKGVDSTLKIQPAELGDSAMYLCASSLAPAGGGNEQFFGPGTRLTVL.

This clone has more than one count but fewer than ten. The rearrangement joins TRBV14 to TRBJ1-5; D is unresolved. The CDR3 loop spans 11 amino acids. The germline gives CDR1 SGHDN, CDR2 FVKESK. CDR3 in DNA: TGTGAGCAACGGGGTTGTCAGCCCCAGCATTTT. As protein: CEQRGCQPQHF. The variable domain in full, with the rest retrieved from reference TRBV14 and TRBJ1-5, is EAGVTQFPSHSVIEKGQTVTLRCDPISGHDNLYWYRRVMGKEIKFLLHFVKESKQDESGMPNNRFLAERTGGTYSTLKVQPAELEDSGVYFCEQRGCQPQHFGDGTRLSIL.

The V gene is TRBV13, the J gene TRBJ2-7; maybe TRBD1 (6 bases). This CDR3 is 14 amino acids long. CDR1 is PRHDT and CDR2 is FYEKMQ in the germline V gene (reference sequence). V lost 2 bases and J 0 bases, leaving 8 bases between the germline ends. The CDR3 is CASSLNRDSYEQYF. The CDR3 nucleotides read TGTGCCAGCAGCTTAAACAGGGACTCCTACGAGCAGTACTTC.

The V gene is TRBV7-2, the J gene TRBJ1-4; 7 positions agree with TRBD1. The V gene end was trimmed by 2 bases and the J gene end by 6 bases; junction bases not matched to a gene: 9. Germline V gene sequence: CDR1 SGHTA, CDR2 FQGNSA. The CDR3 is 16 amino acids. CDR3 in amino acids: CASSLQTGTSDEKLFF. CDR3 DNA: TGTGCCAGCAGCTTACAGACAGGGACTTCGGATGAAAAACTGTTTTTT.

This rearrangement joins TRBV2 to TRBJ2-7; no definite D call. There are 12 residues in the CDR3. Germline loops: CDR1 SNHLY, CDR2 FYNNEI. Trimming took 4 bases from V and 6 from J, leaving 10 bases between them. The DNA of the CDR3 is TGTGCCAGCAGTGGTGAACTGTTCGAGCAGTACTTC. Its protein product is CASSGELFEQYF.

V usage is TRBV30 and J usage is TRBJ1-2; D ambiguous. This CDR3 region has 14 residues. Germline loops: CDR1 GTSNPN, CDR2 SVGIG (reference sequence). V was pared by 5 bases and J by 5 bases, with 18 bases between. The DNA of the CDR3 is TGTGCCTGGTCCTCCTGGGCGGGGATATATGGCTACACCTTC. Translation gives CAWSSWAGIYGYTF.

This chain joins TRBV30 and TRBJ2-5, with a tentative D call TRBD2 (7 bases). The CDR3 sequence is 15 residues long. Germline CDR1 and CDR2: GTSNPN and SVGIG (reference sequence). Trimming took off 0 bases at V and 5 bases at J, with 16 bases between the two ends. The CDR3 reads CAWSVQMGRGETQYF. The CDR3 nucleotides read TGTGCCTGGAGTGTACAAATGGGGAGGGGGGAGACCCAGTACTTC.